The 11 T cell receptor beta chains given below trace back to one sample, sequenced in a study of tumor-infiltrating lymphocytes in primary liver carcinoma (dated by TCRdb to about 2017). Instrument on record: Illumina HiSeq 2500. Using a constant-region primer and ProtoScript II reverse transcriptase, TCRbeta-specific cDNA was reverse-transcribed from about 0.45 ug total RNA. Three nested multiplex PCR rounds, following a slightly modified ARM-PCR procedure, were used to build the TCRbeta libraries. The first two PCR rounds used multiplex TRBV1-TRBV30 forward primers with a Cbeta reverse primer, each for about 10 cycles. Clones were called with MiXCR by TCRdb after fastp trimmed the public reads at Q25, and only in-frame beta chains were retained. Each CDR3 protein appears once, grouped with its most common genes and DNA. This sample gives more than 85,000 distinct CDR3 sequences in total; approximately 78% of them show up just once. In total, the top ten clones hold approximately 20% of the sample.

Without any cell sorting, total RNA and DNA were co-extracted from approximately 20-30 mg of bulk tissue using the AllPrep DNA/RNA mini kit. The sequenced sample consisted of liver tumor tissue from sampling region 3. The sample's cell subset or site label, in plain terms: tumor region T3, left-lateral pole. These receptors originate from a man aged 40-55 years with primary liver carcinoma and hepatitis B virus infection.

Note on this clonotype: The junction differs from germline at one of its ends, possibly a read error. The chain has TRBV5-4 and TRBJ2-1, with 10 bases fitting TRBD2. CDR3 size: 15 residues. The V gene's germline CDR1 is SGHNT and CDR2 YYREEE (reference sequence). CDR3 in DNA: TGTGCCAGCTGCTTGAATCTAGCGGGAGCCAATGAGCAGTTCTTT. Protein sequence: CASCLNLAGANEQFF.

Of note for this clonotype: One end of the junction does not line up with germline, which may come from a read error. The rearrangement uses TRBV6-1 and TRBJ2-5, with 8 positions matching TRBD1. This CDR3 contains 16 residues. Germline V gene sequence: CDR1 MNHNS, CDR2 SASEGT. CDR3 in DNA: TGTGTCAGCAGCGAAGAGGAAGGGACAGGCCAAGAGACCCAGTACTTC. As protein: CVSSEEEGTGQETQYF.

To note about this clonotype: Germline and junction disagree at one end, which may indicate a read error. The V call is TRBV11-2, the J call TRBJ1-4, with unresolved D. Germline V lookup: CDR1 SGHAT, CDR2 FQNNGV. CDR3 length: 14 amino acids. The chain's CDR3 is CVSTFHQEGGKLFF. In nucleotides, the CDR3 is TGTGTCAGCACCTTCCACCAAGAAGGTGGAAAACTGTTTTTT.

As for this clonotype: Relative to the germline gene, one junction end is altered; a read error may explain this. V gene TRBV6-1 combines with J gene TRBJ2-3; TRBD2 matches 7 bases. The germline V gene has CDR1 MNHNS and CDR2 SASEGT. The CDR3 length is 14 residues. This CDR3 reads CASSVGGSTDMQYF. CDR3 bases: TGTGCCAGCAGTGTGGGAGGGAGCACTGATATGCAGTATTTT.

With respect to this clonotype: The CDR3 end shows no conserved phenylalanine or tryptophan, and so a read error is likely. CDR3 sequence (DNA): TGTGCCAGCAACTCTAGTGGCTCGGGGGATTCCTACGCGCAGTACTCC. Translated: CASNSSGSGDSYAQYS. The J gene is TRBJ2-7, the V gene TRBV28; tentatively, D is TRBD2 (6 bases). Per the germline V gene, CDR1 is MDHEN and CDR2 is SYDVKM. The CDR3 consists of 16 residues.

The V gene is TRBV29-1, the J gene TRBJ2-1, with 7 bases that match TRBD2. Germline-derived CDR1 and CDR2 are SQVTM and ANQGSEA. V gave up 5 bases and J gave up 16 bases; unmatched junction bases: 14. The CDR3 contains 12 residues. CDR3 in DNA: TGCAGCGTTTCTCACCCGTATGGGACTATCTTCTTC. The encoded protein is CSVSHPYGTIFF.

The genes are TRBV29-1 and TRBJ2-5; D may be TRBD1 (5 bases). The CDR3 runs to 13 residues. Germline assignment: CDR1 SQVTM and CDR2 ANQGSEA. The germline V and J ends were trimmed by 7 bases and 4 bases, with 16 bases remaining between them. In DNA form, the CDR3 reads TGCAGCGCTACCGGCAGGGTAATAGAGACCCAGTACTTC. Amino acid sequence: CSATGRVIETQYF.

J is TRBJ2-1 and V is TRBV28, with D tentatively TRBD2 (6 bases). The germline V gene has CDR1 MDHEN and CDR2 SYDVKM. The CDR3 has 15 amino acids. Trimming removed 9 bases at V and 10 bases at J, with 25 bases between. For the CDR3, the DNA is TGTGCCAGTAGCCTCGGGAGCGGATTCTACGAAGAGCAGTTCTTC. It translates to CASSLGSGFYEEQFF.

The chain employs TRBV28 and TRBJ2-1; 7 nucleotides agree with TRBD1. This CDR3 has 17 amino acids. The ends lost 4 bases at V and 0 bases at J; junction bases unmatched: 9. Germline CDR1 reads MDHEN; CDR2 reads SYDVKM. The CDR3 bases are TGTGCCAGCAGTTCATGGGACAGATGGAGCTCCTACAATGAGCAGTTCTTC. Its protein product is CASSSWDRWSSYNEQFF.

Regarding this clonotype: Since a much larger clone is just one base distant, this may be a read error. The V call is TRBV28, the J call TRBJ1-1, with D tentatively TRBD1 (6 bases). The CDR3 has 15 amino acids. V was clipped by 7 bases and J by 0 bases, with 15 bases between them. Per the germline V gene, CDR1 is MDHEN and CDR2 is SYDVKM. Written as DNA, the CDR3 is TGTGCCAGCAATCGGGGGGCGAGCATGAACACTGAAGCTTTCTTT. Amino acid sequence: CASNRGASMNTEAFF.

The chain couples TRBV7-8 to TRBJ2-7; the D gene is possibly TRBD2 (5 bases). This CDR3 is 16 amino acids long. Germline-derived CDR1 and CDR2 are SGHVS and FQNEAQ. CDR3 protein: CANSLASLQEKDEQYF. The CDR3, as DNA: TGTGCTAACAGCTTAGCGTCCCTCCAAGAGAAGGACGAGCAGTACTTC.